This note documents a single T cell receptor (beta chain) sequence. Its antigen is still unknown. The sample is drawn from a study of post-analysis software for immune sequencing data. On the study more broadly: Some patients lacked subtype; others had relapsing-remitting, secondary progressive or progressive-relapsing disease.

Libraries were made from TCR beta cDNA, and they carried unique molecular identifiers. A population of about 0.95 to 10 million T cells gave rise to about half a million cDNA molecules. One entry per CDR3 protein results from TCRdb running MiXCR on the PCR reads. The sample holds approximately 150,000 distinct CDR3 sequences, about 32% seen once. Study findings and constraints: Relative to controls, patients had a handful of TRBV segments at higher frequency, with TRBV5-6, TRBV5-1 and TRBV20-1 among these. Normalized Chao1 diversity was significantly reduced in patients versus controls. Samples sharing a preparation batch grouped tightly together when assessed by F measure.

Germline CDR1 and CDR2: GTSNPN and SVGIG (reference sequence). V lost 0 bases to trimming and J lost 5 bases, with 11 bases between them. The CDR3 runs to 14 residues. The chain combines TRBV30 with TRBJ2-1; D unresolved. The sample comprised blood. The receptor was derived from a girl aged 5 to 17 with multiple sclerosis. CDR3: CAWSVRADHNEQFF. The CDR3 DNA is TGTGCCTGGAGTGTACGGGCAGACCACAATGAGCAGTTCTTC.